This T cell receptor (beta chain) emerged from a study of CD4 T cells in relation to SARS-CoV-2 and coronaviruses. Whole-study context: PBMCs were cultured with antigen for nine to ten days before TCR beta sequencing. No peptide or an HIV-1 Nef peptide pool served as negative control. Whole-study findings and limits: Approximately 65% of donors had memory CD4+ clonotypes crossrecognizing SARS-CoV-2 and common cold coronavirus spike.

CD4+ T cells from unexposed donors were obtained before the COVID-19 pandemic (2011-2018). Isolation of CD4+ T cells took place after approximately eleven days in culture. Cultures received half-medium IL-2 refreshes on days 3 and 7. The CDR3 is 15 residues long. Germline values: CDR1 MNHEY, CDR2 SMNVEV (reference sequence). The trim removed 3 bases at V and 4 bases at J, leaving 6 bases unmatched. TCRdb's copy holds only in-frame clones and misses some; the assay was immunoSEQ multiplex PCR. The data hold about 19,000 clones, with 80% to 85% observed a single time. For this clone: Antigen specificity is unknown.

The sequencing sample was made of CD4+ T cells from PBMCs, cultured in vitro. V gene TRBV27 combines with J gene TRBJ2-3; 8 nucleotides align to TRBD2. The source of this sequence is a human donor in good health. The CDR3 region has the DNA TGTGCCAGCAGTTTCGGCGGGGGGTTCGCAGATACGCAGTATTTT. Its protein is CASSFGGGFADTQYF.